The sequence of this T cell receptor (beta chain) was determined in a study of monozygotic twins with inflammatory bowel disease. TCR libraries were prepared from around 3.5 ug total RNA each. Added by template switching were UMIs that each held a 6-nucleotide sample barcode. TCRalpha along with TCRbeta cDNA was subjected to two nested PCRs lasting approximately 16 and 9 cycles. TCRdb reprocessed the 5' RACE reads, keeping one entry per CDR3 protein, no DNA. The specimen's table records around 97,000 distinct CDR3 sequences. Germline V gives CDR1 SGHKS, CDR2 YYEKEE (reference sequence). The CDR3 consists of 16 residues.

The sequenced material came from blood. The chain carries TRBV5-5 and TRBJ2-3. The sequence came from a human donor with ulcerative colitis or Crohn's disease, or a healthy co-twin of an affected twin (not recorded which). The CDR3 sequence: CASSQNPTTSTDTQYF.